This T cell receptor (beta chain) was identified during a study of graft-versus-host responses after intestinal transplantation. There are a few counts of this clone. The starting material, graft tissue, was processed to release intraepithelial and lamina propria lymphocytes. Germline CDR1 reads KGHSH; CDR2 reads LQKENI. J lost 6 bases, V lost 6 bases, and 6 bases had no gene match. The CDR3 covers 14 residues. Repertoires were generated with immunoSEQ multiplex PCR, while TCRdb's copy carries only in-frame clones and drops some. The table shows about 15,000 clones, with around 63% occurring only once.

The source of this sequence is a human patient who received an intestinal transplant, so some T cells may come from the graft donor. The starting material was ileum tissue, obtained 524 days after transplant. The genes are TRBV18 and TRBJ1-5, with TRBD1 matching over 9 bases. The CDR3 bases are TGTGCCAGCTCGCCGACAGGGGGGGGTCAGCCCCAGCATTTT. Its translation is CASSPTGGGQPQHF.